These 18 T cell receptor beta chains were all obtained from the same sample, sequenced in a study of T cell responses to AZD1222 COVID-19 vaccine (dated by TCRdb to the early 2020s). Libraries came from the immunoSEQ multiplex PCR assay. TCRdb retrieved this table from immuneACCESS and kept in-frame rearrangements only. Not all clones are present; in checked studies, unresolved V genes account for under half, and no reason is known for the remainder. The sample yields about 100,000 clones; 70% to 90% were counted once. About 2.5% of the sample is held by the ten biggest clonotypes. This specimen's time point label, per the study, means: baseline before first vaccination. Sample: peripheral blood, taken on day 0 of AZD1222 vaccination. These receptor sequences come from an adult in good health.

The chain joins TRBV18 to TRBJ1-5; the D gene is possibly TRBD1 (5 bases). The CDR3 is 14 residues long. The germline V gene has CDR1 KGHSH and CDR2 LQKENI. The V and J ends lost 5 bases and 7 bases respectively, with 15 bases between them. The CDR3 DNA is TGTGCCAGCTCAGTTTCGGACGGGGACCAGCCCCAGCATTTT. As protein: CASSVSDGDQPQHF.

This clone was found once. The chain couples TRBV4-3 to TRBJ2-7; D possibly corresponds to TRBD1 (5 bases). The CDR3 consists of 16 residues. Trimming took 4 bases from V and 0 from J, leaving 16 bases between them. Looked up from germline, CDR1 is LGHNA and CDR2 is YSLEER. The CDR3 spells CASSPRKGLPSYEQYF. The CDR3 DNA follows: TGCGCCAGCAGCCCGAGGAAGGGGCTCCCCTCCTACGAGCAGTACTTC.

The rearrangement joins TRBV2 to TRBJ2-7, with D possibly being TRBD2 (5 bases). CDR3 size: 13 residues. The germline V gene has CDR1 SNHLY and CDR2 FYNNEI. V was clipped by 2 bases and J by 2 bases, with 7 bases between them. The CDR3 nucleotides are TGTGCCAGCAGTGAAAAGCGGACCTACGAGCAGTACTTC. Its translation: CASSEKRTYEQYF.

This sequence joins TRBV10-3 and TRBJ1-1; D ambiguous. Per germline, CDR1 ENHRY and CDR2 SYGVKD. The CDR3 runs to 11 residues. Trimming took off 11 bases at V and 3 bases at J, with 10 bases between the two ends. CDR3 in amino acids: CAPGEHTEAFF. CDR3 DNA sequence: TGTGCCCCCGGGGAGCACACTGAAGCTTTCTTT.

V gene TRBV28 combines with J gene TRBJ2-7, with 7 positions matching TRBD2. J was trimmed by 1 base and V by 4 bases; bases with no gene match: 7. The germline CDR1 and CDR2 sequences are MDHEN and SYDVKM. The CDR3 runs to 15 residues. CDR3 residues: CASSSRGEVSYEQYF. Written as DNA, the CDR3 is TGTGCCAGCAGTTCACGGGGGGAGGTTTCCTACGAGCAGTACTTC.

The rearrangement joins TRBV25-1 to TRBJ2-7; TRBD2 might be the D (5 bases). Trimming pared 6 bases from V and 3 bases from J, leaving 9 bases between. Germline CDR1 reads MGHDK; CDR2 reads SYGVNS. This CDR3 spans 12 amino acids. CDR3 DNA sequence: TGTGCCAGCAGCGGAGACTACTACGAGCAGTACTTC. The encoded protein is CASSGDYYEQYF.

The CDR3 region has the DNA TGTGCCAGCAGCTTGACGGGACAGATCCGTCAGCCCCAGCATTTT. Translation: CASSLTGQIRQPQHF. V and J are TRBV6-6 and TRBJ1-5; 7 positions match TRBD1. This CDR3 has 15 residues. With 6 bases clipped from V and 6 bases from J, the junction kept 11 bases outside the gene matches. Germline assignment: CDR1 MNHNY and CDR2 SVGAGI (reference sequence).

The rearrangement links TRBV10-3 to TRBJ1-5, with unresolved D. The CDR3 covers 14 residues. The ends were cut back, 7 bases at V and 2 bases at J, with 12 bases in the middle. CDR1 ENHRY and CDR2 SYGVKD come from the germline V gene. CDR3 in amino acids: CAIKAGSGNQPQHF. For the CDR3, the DNA is TGTGCCATCAAAGCGGGAAGTGGCAATCAGCCCCAGCATTTT.

The CDR3: CAAGTRPFRPQHF. The CDR3 DNA reads TGTGCCGCCGGGACACGACCTTTTAGGCCCCAGCATTTT. The chain uses TRBV19 and TRBJ1-5, with D possibly TRBD1 on 6 matching bases. The CDR3 has 13 residues. Germline-derived CDR1 and CDR2 are LNHDA and SQIVND (reference sequence). The ends were cut back, 11 bases at V and 9 bases at J, with 20 bases in the middle.

The V gene is TRBV4-3, the J gene TRBJ2-7; 8 nucleotides line up with TRBD2. CDR3 length equals 14 residues. The J segment lost 1 base and the V segment lost 3 bases, leaving 2 bases of the junction unmatched. Germline CDR1 is LGHNA and CDR2 is YSLEER. CDR3 region: CASSQGTSSYEQYF. CDR3 DNA sequence: TGCGCCAGCAGCCAGGGGACTAGTTCCTACGAGCAGTACTTC.

The chain has TRBV7-4 and TRBJ2-5; D might be TRBD2 (5 bases). The length of the CDR3 is 16 residues. V was shortened by 2 bases and J by 0 bases, with 13 bases between the two germline ends. Germline CDR1 is SGHVT and CDR2 is SQSDAQ. The CDR3 DNA sequence: TGTGCCAGCAGCTTAAGTGACTACCTGTACCAAGAGACCCAGTACTTC. It yields the protein CASSLSDYLYQETQYF. The entire variable domain, with the rest obtained from reference TRBV7-4 and TRBJ2-5, is as follows: GAGVSQSPRYKVAKRGRDVALRCDSISGHVTLYWYRQTLGQGSEVLTYSQSDAQRDKSGRPSGRFSAERPERSVSTLKIQRTEQGDSAVYLCASSLSDYLYQETQYFGPGTRLLVL.

J is TRBJ1-1 and V is TRBV18; D gene uncertain. Germline CDR1 and CDR2: KGHSH and LQKENI. V was shortened by 5 bases and J by 1 base, with 5 bases between the two germline ends. This CDR3 contains 12 residues. The DNA of the CDR3 is TGTGCCAGCTCAAAGGAGAACACTGAAGCTTTCTTT. Its translation: CASSKENTEAFF. Full variable domain (missing parts from reference TRBV18 and TRBJ1-1): NAGVMQNPRHLVRRRGQEARLRCSPMKGHSHVYWYRQLPEEGLKFMVYLQKENIIDESGMPKERFSAEFPKEGPSILRIQQVVRGDSAAYFCASSKENTEAFFGQGTRLTVV.

This rearrangement joins TRBV6-5 to TRBJ1-6; 7 nucleotides match TRBD1. V dropped 6 bases and J dropped 3; count of bases not matched to a gene: 2. The CDR3 has 14 residues. Germline values: CDR1 MNHEY, CDR2 SVGAGI. In nucleotides, the CDR3 is TGTGCCAGCAGCCGGGACAGCTATAATTCACCCCTCCACTTT. Its protein is CASSRDSYNSPLHF.

The chain combines TRBV5-1 with TRBJ1-1; TRBD1 might be the D (6 bases). The CDR3 consists of 14 residues. V was trimmed by 0 bases and J by 5 bases, leaving 11 bases between them. Germline V gives CDR1 SGHRS, CDR2 YFSETQ. The CDR3 region is CASSLEGGGTEAFF. CDR3 bases: TGCGCCAGCAGCTTGGAAGGGGGAGGGACTGAAGCTTTCTTT.

This chain links TRBV25-1 with TRBJ1-1, with 11 bases that match TRBD1. J gave up 5 bases and V 7 bases, and 3 bases lay outside the gene matches. Germline CDR1 and CDR2: MGHDK and SYGVNS. The CDR3 extends over 13 amino acids. CDR3 nucleotide sequence: TGTGCCAGCACTGGGACAGGGGGAACTGAAGCTTTCTTT. Amino acid sequence: CASTGTGGTEAFF.

The chain is built from TRBV10-3 and TRBJ1-6, with D possibly being TRBD1 (6 bases). Trimming pared 10 bases from V and 4 bases from J, leaving 17 bases between. Germline values: CDR1 ENHRY, CDR2 SYGVKD. This CDR3 region has 15 residues. The CDR3 DNA sequence: TGTGCCACCCAACAGGGTCTAGGATATAATTCACCCCTCCACTTT. The encoded protein is CATQQGLGYNSPLHF.

V usage is TRBV3-1 (or the pseudogene TRBV3-2) and J usage is TRBJ1-5, with 7 bases matching TRBD1. CDR1 is LGHDT and CDR2 is YNNKEL in the germline V gene (reference sequence). The CDR3 has 14 amino acids. The junction had 5 bases not matched to a gene; V was cut back by 3 bases and J by 6 bases. The CDR3 nucleotides read TGTGCCAGCAGCCAGGGACAGTCAGGTCAGCCCCAGCATTTT. Its protein is CASSQGQSGQPQHF.

The chain joins TRBV5-1 to TRBJ2-7; TRBD2 aligns across 12 bases. Germline V gives CDR1 SGHRS, CDR2 YFSETQ. V dropped 4 bases and J dropped 5; count of bases not matched to a gene: 7. The length of the CDR3 is 15 residues. The CDR3 DNA reads TGCGCCAGCAGCATCCGACTAGCGGGAGTGGACGAGCAGTACTTC. Translated: CASSIRLAGVDEQYF.